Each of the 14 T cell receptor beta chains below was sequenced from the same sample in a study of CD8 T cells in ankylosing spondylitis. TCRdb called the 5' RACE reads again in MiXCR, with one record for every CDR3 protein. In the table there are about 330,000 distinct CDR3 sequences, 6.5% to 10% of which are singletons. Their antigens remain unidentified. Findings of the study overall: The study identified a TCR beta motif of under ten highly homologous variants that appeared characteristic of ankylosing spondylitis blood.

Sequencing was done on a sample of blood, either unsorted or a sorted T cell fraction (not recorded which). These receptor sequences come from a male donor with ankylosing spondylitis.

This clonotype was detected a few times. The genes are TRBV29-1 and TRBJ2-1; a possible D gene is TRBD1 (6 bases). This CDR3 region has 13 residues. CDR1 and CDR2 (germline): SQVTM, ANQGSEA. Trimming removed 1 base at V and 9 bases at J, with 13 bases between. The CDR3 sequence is CSVEVTGESEQFF. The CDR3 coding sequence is TGCAGCGTTGAAGTGACAGGAGAGAGTGAGCAGTTCTTC.

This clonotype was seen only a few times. The CDR3 here is CATSDPRQGSGTGELFF. CDR3 nucleotide sequence: TGTGCCACCAGTGACCCCCGACAGGGTTCCGGAACCGGGGAGCTGTTTTTT. The rearrangement joins TRBV24-1 to TRBJ2-2; TRBD1 matches at 7 bases. The CDR3 is made up of 17 amino acids. Per the germline V gene, CDR1 is KGHDR and CDR2 is SFDVKD. The V and J ends lost 4 bases and 5 bases, in that order; junction bases with no gene match: 12.

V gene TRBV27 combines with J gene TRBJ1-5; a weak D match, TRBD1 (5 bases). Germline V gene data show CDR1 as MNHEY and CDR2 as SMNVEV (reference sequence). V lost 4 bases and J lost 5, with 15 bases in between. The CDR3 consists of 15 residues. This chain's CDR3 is CASSSVKGSDQPQHF. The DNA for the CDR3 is TGTGCCAGCAGTTCCGTTAAGGGGTCAGATCAGCCCCAGCATTTT.

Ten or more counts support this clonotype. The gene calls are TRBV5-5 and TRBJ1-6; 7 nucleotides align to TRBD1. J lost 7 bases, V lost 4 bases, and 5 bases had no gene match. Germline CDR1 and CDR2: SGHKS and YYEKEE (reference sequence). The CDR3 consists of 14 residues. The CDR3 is CASSAGTDNSPLHF. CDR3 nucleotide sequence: TGTGCCAGCAGCGCCGGGACAGACAATTCACCCCTCCACTTT.

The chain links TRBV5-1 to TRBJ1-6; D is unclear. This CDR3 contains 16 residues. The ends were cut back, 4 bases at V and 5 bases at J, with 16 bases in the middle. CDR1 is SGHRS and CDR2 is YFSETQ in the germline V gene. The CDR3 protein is CASSLDGATNNSPLHF. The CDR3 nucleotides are TGCGCCAGCAGCCTGGACGGAGCAACTAATAATTCACCCCTCCACTTT.

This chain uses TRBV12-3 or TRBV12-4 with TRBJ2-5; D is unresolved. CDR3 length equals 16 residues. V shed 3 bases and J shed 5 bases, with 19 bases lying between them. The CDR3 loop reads CASSFADQPGWETQYF. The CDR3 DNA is TGTGCCAGCAGTTTTGCGGACCAACCCGGGTGGGAGACCCAGTACTTC.

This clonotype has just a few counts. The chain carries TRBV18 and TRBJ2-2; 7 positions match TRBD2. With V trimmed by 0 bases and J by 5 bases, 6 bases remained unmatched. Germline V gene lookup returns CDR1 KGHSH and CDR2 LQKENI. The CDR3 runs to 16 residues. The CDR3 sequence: CASSPPTGTTTGELFF. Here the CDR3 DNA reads TGTGCCAGCTCACCACCTACCGGGACTACAACCGGGGAGCTGTTTTTT.

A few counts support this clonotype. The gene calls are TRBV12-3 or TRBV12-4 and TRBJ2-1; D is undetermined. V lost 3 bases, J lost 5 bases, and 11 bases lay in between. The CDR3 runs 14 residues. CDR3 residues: CASSFLTWDNEQFF. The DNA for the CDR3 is TGTGCCAGCAGTTTTCTTACCTGGGACAATGAGCAGTTCTTC.

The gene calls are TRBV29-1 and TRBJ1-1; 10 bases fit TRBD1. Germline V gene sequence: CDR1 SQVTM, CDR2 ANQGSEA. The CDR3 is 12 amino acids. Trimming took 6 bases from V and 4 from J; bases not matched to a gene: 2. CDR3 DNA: TGCAGCGTGGGACAGGGGAGCACTGAAGCTTTCTTT. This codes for CSVGQGSTEAFF.

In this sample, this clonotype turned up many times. The CDR3 sequence is CASSLTRESDTQYF. CDR3 bases: TGTGCCAGCAGCTTAACGCGGGAGTCAGATACGCAGTATTTT. The chain links TRBV7-9 to TRBJ2-3; 7 bases are shared with TRBD2. This CDR3 region has 14 residues. Germline trimming cut 2 bases from V and 4 bases from J; bases unmatched to any gene: 3. Germline V gives CDR1 SEHNR, CDR2 FQNEAQ (reference sequence).

This CDR3 is CSAPGKNSYNEQFF. The CDR3 DNA reads TGCAGTGCTCCCGGGAAAAACTCCTACAATGAGCAGTTCTTC. This chain connects TRBV20-1 to TRBJ2-1; possibly TRBD2 for D (5 bases). This CDR3 comprises 14 residues. Germline V gene lookup returns CDR1 DFQATT and CDR2 SNEGSKA (reference sequence). V was clipped by 5 bases and J by 0 bases, with 11 bases between them.

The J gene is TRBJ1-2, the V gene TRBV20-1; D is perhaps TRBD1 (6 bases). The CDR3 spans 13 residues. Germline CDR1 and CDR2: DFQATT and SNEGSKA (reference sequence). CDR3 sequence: CSAPGQTNYGYTF. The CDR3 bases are TGCAGCGCACCGGGACAAACCAACTATGGCTACACCTTC.

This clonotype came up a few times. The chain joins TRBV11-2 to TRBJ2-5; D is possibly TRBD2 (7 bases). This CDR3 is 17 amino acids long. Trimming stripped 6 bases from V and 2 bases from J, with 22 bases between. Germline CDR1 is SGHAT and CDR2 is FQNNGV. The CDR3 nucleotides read TGTGCCAGCAGTCCTTTTTCCGGGGGGCAACTACAAGAGACCCAGTACTTC. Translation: CASSPFSGGQLQETQYF.

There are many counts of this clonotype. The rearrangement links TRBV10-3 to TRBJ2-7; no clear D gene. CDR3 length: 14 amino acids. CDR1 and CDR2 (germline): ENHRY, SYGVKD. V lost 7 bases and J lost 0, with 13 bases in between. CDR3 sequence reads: CAINRNMNSYEQYF. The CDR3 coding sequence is TGTGCCATCAATAGAAACATGAACTCCTACGAGCAGTACTTC.